The 22 T cell receptor beta chains below were found in one sample sequenced in a study of blood T cell repertoires in COVID-19. The repertoire was sequenced with immunoSEQ multiplex PCR; TCRdb's copy has only in-frame clones and lacks some. In the table there are about 12,000 clones, 65% to 80% of which are singletons. The sequenced sample was peripheral blood. The receptors stem from a man in his fifties or sixties with COVID-19, enrolled during active disease.

This chain connects TRBV11-2 to TRBJ2-2, with TRBD2 as a possible D gene (6 bases). The CDR3 spans 14 residues. CDR1 and CDR2 from the germline V gene are SGHAT and FQNNGV. V was cut by 6 bases and J by 0 bases, with 8 bases left in between. CDR3 bases: TGTGCCAGCAGGGCGGGACCGAACACCGGGGAGCTGTTTTTT. Protein: CASRAGPNTGELFF.

This clone showed up just a few times. The rearrangement uses TRBV11-2 and TRBJ2-7; TRBD2 aligns across 7 bases. Germline V gene data show CDR1 as SGHAT and CDR2 as FQNNGV. CDR3 length: 14 amino acids. Losses at the gene ends were 6 bases for V and 2 bases for J; bases not matched to a gene: 7. The CDR3 loop is CASSFFSGAYEQYV. CDR3 DNA sequence: TGTGCCAGCAGTTTTTTCAGCGGGGCCTACGAGCAGTACGTC.

The chain joins TRBV5-1 to TRBJ2-3; TRBD1 matches at 8 bases. The CDR3 extends over 16 amino acids. V trimming: 4 bases; J trimming: 1 base; junction bases outside the gene matches: 8. The germline V gene encodes CDR1 SGHRS and CDR2 YFSETQ. CDR3 DNA sequence: TGCGCCAGCAGCGGGACCGGGACAGGAGGCACAGATACGCAGTATTTT. Its protein is CASSGTGTGGTDTQYF. Full variable domain (outside the CDR3, taken from reference TRBV5-1 and TRBJ2-3): KAGVTQTPRYLIKTRGQQVTLSCSPISGHRSVSWYQQTPGQGLQFLFEYFSETQRNKGNFPGRFSGRQFSNSRSEMNVSTLELGDSALYLCASSGTGTGGTDTQYFGPGTRLTVL.

This rearrangement joins TRBV11-2 to TRBJ2-7; D is perhaps TRBD2 (6 bases). CDR1 and CDR2 from the germline V gene are SGHAT and FQNNGV. This CDR3 is built from 15 residues. V gave up 1 base and J gave up 1 base, with 11 bases separating them. This chain's CDR3 is CASSLGTRGSYEQYF. The CDR3 DNA is TGTGCCAGCAGCTTAGGGACCCGGGGGTCCTACGAGCAGTACTTC.

The V and J genes are TRBV5-4 and TRBJ2-5; 12 bases are a match to TRBD2. The CDR3 sequence is 16 residues long. Germline values: CDR1 SGHNT, CDR2 YYREEE (reference sequence). V shed 4 bases, J shed 5 bases, and the junction held 9 bases outside the gene matches. The CDR3 DNA follows: TGTGCCAGCAGCCCGAGACTAGCGGGAGTATCGGAGACCCAGTACTTC. Its translation: CASSPRLAGVSETQYF.

This clone was recorded a few times. The CDR3 region has the DNA TGTGCCAGCAGTTCCCTCAGGGCGGATGAGCAGTTCTTC. Translated: CASSSLRADEQFF. V and J are TRBV12-3 or TRBV12-4 and TRBJ2-1; a possible D gene is TRBD1 (5 bases). Trimming shortened V by 4 bases and J by 8 bases, and 12 bases separated the two germline ends. The CDR3 covers 13 residues.

The chain employs TRBV15 and TRBJ2-7, with D tentatively TRBD1 (5 bases). Trimming removed 1 base at V and 3 bases at J, with 7 bases between. Germline CDR1 is LNHNV and CDR2 is YYDKDF (reference sequence). The CDR3 has 13 amino acids. As DNA, the CDR3 is TGTGCCACCAGCAGAGGGGGCCTCTACGAGCAGTACTTC. Translation gives CATSRGGLYEQYF.

The chain combines TRBV30 with TRBJ1-2, with 7 bases aligning to TRBD1. V dropped 0 bases and J dropped 7; count of bases not matched to a gene: 8. This CDR3 is built from 14 residues. Per germline, CDR1 GTSNPN and CDR2 SVGIG (reference sequence). CDR3 region: CAWSVVQGSAGYTF. CDR3 in DNA: TGTGCCTGGAGTGTTGTACAGGGGAGTGCTGGCTACACCTTC.

The chain is built from TRBV5-4 and TRBJ2-1, with D tentatively TRBD1 (5 bases). The V end lost 2 bases, the J end lost 2 bases, and 11 bases lay between the germline ends. This CDR3 has 15 amino acids. The germline CDR1 and CDR2 sequences are SGHNT and YYREEE (reference sequence). The CDR3 bases are TGTGCCAGCAGCTTCAGGACATATCCCTACAATGAGCAGTTCTTC. Protein: CASSFRTYPYNEQFF.

The CDR3 DNA follows: TGTGCCAGCAGCCAAGAGACAGGGTGGAATCAGCCCCAGCATTTT. Encoded protein: CASSQETGWNQPQHF. The rearrangement joins TRBV3-1 (or the pseudogene TRBV3-2) to TRBJ1-5, with 7 bases aligning to TRBD1. Germline CDR1 LGHDT, CDR2 YNNKEL (reference sequence). Germline trimming cut 0 bases from V and 4 bases from J; bases unmatched to any gene: 3. There are 15 residues in the CDR3.

CDR3 protein: CASSRGGARDTEAFF. The CDR3 DNA sequence: TGTGCCAGCAGTCGCGGGGGGGCTCGTGACACTGAAGCTTTCTTT. V usage is TRBV5-4 and J usage is TRBJ1-1; a possible D gene is TRBD1 (6 bases). CDR3 length: 15 amino acids. V gave up 5 bases and J gave up 3 bases, with 17 bases separating them. CDR1 is SGHNT and CDR2 is YYREEE in the germline V gene (reference sequence).

V gene TRBV3-1 (or the pseudogene TRBV3-2) combines with J gene TRBJ1-2; a weak D match, TRBD1 (5 bases). Germline V gene lookup returns CDR1 LGHDT and CDR2 YNNKEL (reference sequence). CDR3 length equals 14 residues. V dropped 0 bases and J dropped 3 bases, with 8 bases sitting between them. DNA for the CDR3: TGTGCCAGCAGCCAAGAGTGGGGGGACTATGGCTACACCTTC. Its translation: CASSQEWGDYGYTF.

The chain uses TRBV5-1 and TRBJ2-5; 15 bases agree with TRBD2. In germline, CDR1 is SGHRS, CDR2 YFSETQ. The CDR3 is 19 residues long. J gave up 4 bases and V 4 bases, and 14 bases lay outside the gene matches. The CDR3 DNA sequence: TGCGCCAGCAGCCCAGGACTAGCGGGAGGGCCGGTGTTGCCAGAGACCCAGTACTTC. It translates to CASSPGLAGGPVLPETQYF.

This clone was seen a few times. The CDR3 DNA reads TGTGCCAGCAGAGCCAGGGCTCAGCCCCAGCATTTT. As protein: CASRARAQPQHF. V is TRBV28 and J is TRBJ1-5; D may be TRBD1 (5 bases). Germline lookup yields CDR1 MDHEN and CDR2 SYDVKM. The CDR3 extends over 12 amino acids. Deletions cut 6 bases from V and 6 bases from J, with 9 bases between.

The V gene is TRBV11-3, the J gene TRBJ2-6, with 7 bases identical to TRBD1. Germline trimming cut 5 bases from V and 5 bases from J; bases unmatched to any gene: 9. The CDR3 is made up of 16 amino acids. Germline V gene data show CDR1 as SGHNT and CDR2 as YENEEA. In nucleotides, the CDR3 is TGTGCCAGCAGCCGAGGACAGGCCGGGCGGGCCAACGTCCTGACTTTC. Amino acids: CASSRGQAGRANVLTF.

This chain connects TRBV2 to TRBJ2-7, with a possible D match to TRBD2 (6 bases). Trimming took off 2 bases at V and 3 bases at J, with 14 bases between the two ends. CDR1 is SNHLY, CDR2 FYNNEI, per germline. This CDR3 spans 15 amino acids. CDR3 sequence (DNA): TGTGCCAGCAGTGAATCCCGCGGGATATTCTACGAGCAGTACGTC. Amino acids: CASSESRGIFYEQYV.

The V call is TRBV28, the J call TRBJ2-7; 7 nucleotides line up with TRBD1. Per germline, CDR1 MDHEN and CDR2 SYDVKM. The length of the CDR3 is 14 residues. Trimming cost V 6 bases and J 2 bases; bases outside gene matches: 7. The CDR3 spells CASRPQGGPYEQYV. CDR3 coding DNA: TGTGCCAGCAGACCCCAAGGGGGCCCCTACGAGCAGTACGTC.

The chain joins TRBV5-1 to TRBJ2-1; a possible D gene is TRBD2 (6 bases). CDR1 and CDR2 from the germline V gene are SGHRS and YFSETQ. The CDR3 runs 15 residues. With 4 bases removed from V and 8 bases from J, the gap between germline ends came to 19 bases. For the CDR3, the DNA is TGCGCCAGCAGCCCCCGGGACTCACCGAACGATGAGCAGTTCTTC. It is translated as CASSPRDSPNDEQFF.

By sample fraction, this clone is medium-sized. CDR3 loop: CASSHTQGGLPYEQYF. The CDR3 DNA sequence: TGTGCCAGCAGCCATACACAGGGCGGGCTCCCCTACGAGCAGTACTTC. This chain uses TRBV5-6 with TRBJ2-7; TRBD1 is a possible D gene (6 bases). V shed 4 bases and J shed 2 bases, with 19 bases lying between them. The CDR3 has 16 residues. Germline assignment: CDR1 SGHDT and CDR2 YYEEEE.

This chain uses TRBV19 with TRBJ2-2; 12 bases agree with TRBD2. V dropped 3 bases and J dropped 7; count of bases not matched to a gene: 6. The CDR3 runs 16 residues. Germline lookup yields CDR1 LNHDA and CDR2 SQIVND (reference sequence). This CDR3 reads CASSMTSGRGVGELFF. The CDR3 bases are TGTGCCAGTAGTATGACTAGCGGGAGAGGAGTCGGGGAGCTGTTTTTT.

The chain couples TRBV11-2 to TRBJ1-3; 12 bases align to TRBD1. The germline CDR1 and CDR2 sequences are SGHAT and FQNNGV. The CDR3 is 16 residues long. Germline trimming cut 2 bases from V and 5 bases from J; bases unmatched to any gene: 4. Here the CDR3 DNA reads TGTGCCAGCAGCTTATGGGACAGGGGGCGAAGAAACACCATATATTTT. This translates into CASSLWDRGRRNTIYF.

There are a few counts of this clone. CDR3 sequence: CASSPRQGVDSPLHF. As DNA, the CDR3 is TGTGCCAGCAGCCCCCGACAGGGAGTGGATTCACCCCTCCACTTT. The gene calls are TRBV5-5 and TRBJ1-6; TRBD1 aligns across 7 bases. V trimming: 4 bases; J trimming: 8 bases; junction bases outside the gene matches: 9. Germline values: CDR1 SGHKS, CDR2 YYEKEE (reference sequence). This CDR3 has 15 residues.